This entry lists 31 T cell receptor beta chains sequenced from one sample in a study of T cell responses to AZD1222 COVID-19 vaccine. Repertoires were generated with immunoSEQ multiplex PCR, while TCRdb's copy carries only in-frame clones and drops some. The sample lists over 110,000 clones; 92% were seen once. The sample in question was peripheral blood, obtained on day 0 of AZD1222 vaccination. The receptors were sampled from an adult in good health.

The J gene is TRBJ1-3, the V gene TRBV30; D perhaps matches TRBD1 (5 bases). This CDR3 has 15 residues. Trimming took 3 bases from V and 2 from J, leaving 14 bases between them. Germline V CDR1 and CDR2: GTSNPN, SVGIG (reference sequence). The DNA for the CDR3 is TGTGCCTGGAGCATCGGCAGGGTTGCTGGAAACACCATATATTTT. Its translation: CAWSIGRVAGNTIYF.

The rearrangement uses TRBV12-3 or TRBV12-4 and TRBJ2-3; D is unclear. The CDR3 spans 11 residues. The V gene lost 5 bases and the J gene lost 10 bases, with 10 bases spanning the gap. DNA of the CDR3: TGTGCCAGCAGTGCCTATGGTGCGCAGTATTTT. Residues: CASSAYGAQYF.

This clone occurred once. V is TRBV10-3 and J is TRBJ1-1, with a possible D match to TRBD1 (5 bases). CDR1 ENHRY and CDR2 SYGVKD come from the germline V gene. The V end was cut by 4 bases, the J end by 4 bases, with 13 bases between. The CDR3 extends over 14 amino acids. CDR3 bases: TGTGCCATCAGTGTTGAGGGGCCCACCACTGAAGCTTTCTTT. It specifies CAISVEGPTTEAFF.

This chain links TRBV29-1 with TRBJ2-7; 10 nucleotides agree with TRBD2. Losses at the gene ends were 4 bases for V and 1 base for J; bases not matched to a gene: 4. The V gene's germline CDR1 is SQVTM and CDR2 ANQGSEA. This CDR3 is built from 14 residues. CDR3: CSVASGSWSYEQYF. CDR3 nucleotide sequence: TGCAGCGTTGCTAGCGGGAGCTGGTCCTACGAGCAGTACTTC.

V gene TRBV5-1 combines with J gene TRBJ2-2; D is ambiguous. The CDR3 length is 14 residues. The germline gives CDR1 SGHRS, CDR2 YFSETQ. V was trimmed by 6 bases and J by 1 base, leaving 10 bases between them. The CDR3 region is CASTPIGNTGELFF. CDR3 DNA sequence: TGCGCCAGCACCCCCATCGGGAACACCGGGGAGCTGTTTTTT. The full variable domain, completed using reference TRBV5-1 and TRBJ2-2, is KAGVTQTPRYLIKTRGQQVTLSCSPISGHRSVSWYQQTPGQGLQFLFEYFSETQRNKGNFPGRFSGRQFSNSRSEMNVSTLELGDSALYLCASTPIGNTGELFFGEGSRLTVL.

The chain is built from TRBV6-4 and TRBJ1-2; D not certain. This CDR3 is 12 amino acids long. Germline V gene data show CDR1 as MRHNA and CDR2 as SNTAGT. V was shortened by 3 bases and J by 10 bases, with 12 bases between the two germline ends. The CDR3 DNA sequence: TGTGCCAGCAGTGAAGGCACCCTGGACTACACCTTC. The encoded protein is CASSEGTLDYTF.

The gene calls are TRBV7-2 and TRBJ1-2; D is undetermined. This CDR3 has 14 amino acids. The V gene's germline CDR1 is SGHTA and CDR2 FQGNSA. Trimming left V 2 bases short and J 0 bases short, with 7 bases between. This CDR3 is CASSLRRTNYGYTF. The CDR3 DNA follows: TGTGCCAGCAGCTTAAGGCGGACTAACTATGGCTACACCTTC.

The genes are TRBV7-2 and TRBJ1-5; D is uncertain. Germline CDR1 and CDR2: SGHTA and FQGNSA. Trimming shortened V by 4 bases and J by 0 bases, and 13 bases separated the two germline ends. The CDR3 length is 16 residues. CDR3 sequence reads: CASSSESSYSNQPQHF. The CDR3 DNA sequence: TGTGCCAGCAGCTCGGAGAGCAGTTATAGCAATCAGCCCCAGCATTTT.

The CDR3: CASSTPGQEVAFF. CDR3 nucleotide sequence: TGTGCCAGCAGCACACCCGGGCAGGAGGTCGCTTTCTTT. The chain is built from TRBV7-9 and TRBJ1-1; D gene unclear. V shed 5 bases and J shed 11 bases, with 18 bases lying between them. Germline CDR1 reads SEHNR; CDR2 reads FQNEAQ (reference sequence). The CDR3 is 13 amino acids.

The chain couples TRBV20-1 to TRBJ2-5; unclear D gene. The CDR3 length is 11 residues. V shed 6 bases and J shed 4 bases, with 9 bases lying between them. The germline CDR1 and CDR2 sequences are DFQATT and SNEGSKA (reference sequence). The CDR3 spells CSAVRGETQYF. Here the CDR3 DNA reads TGCAGTGCCGTTCGAGGAGAGACCCAGTACTTC.

The CDR3 here is CASRYRGGKQETQYF. The CDR3 nucleotides read TGTGCCAGCAGGTACAGAGGGGGGAAACAAGAGACCCAGTACTTC. The chain employs TRBV6-5 and TRBJ2-5, with D perhaps given as TRBD1 or TRBD2 (6 bases each). V was pared by 6 bases and J by 2 bases, with 16 bases between. Looked up from germline, CDR1 is MNHEY and CDR2 is SVGAGI. CDR3 length: 15 residues.

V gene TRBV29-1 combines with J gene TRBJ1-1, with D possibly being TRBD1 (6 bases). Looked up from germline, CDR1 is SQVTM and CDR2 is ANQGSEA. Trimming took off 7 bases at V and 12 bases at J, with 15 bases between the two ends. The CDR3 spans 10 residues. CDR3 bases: TGCAGCGGGCTGGGGGGCGATTCTTTCTTT. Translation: CSGLGGDSFF.

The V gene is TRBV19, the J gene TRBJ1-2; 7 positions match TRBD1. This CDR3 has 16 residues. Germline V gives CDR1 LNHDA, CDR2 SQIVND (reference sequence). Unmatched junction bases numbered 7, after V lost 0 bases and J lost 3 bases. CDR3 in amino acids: CASSIEQGLRDYGYTF. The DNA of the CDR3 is TGTGCCAGTAGTATAGAACAGGGGCTCCGTGACTATGGCTACACCTTC.

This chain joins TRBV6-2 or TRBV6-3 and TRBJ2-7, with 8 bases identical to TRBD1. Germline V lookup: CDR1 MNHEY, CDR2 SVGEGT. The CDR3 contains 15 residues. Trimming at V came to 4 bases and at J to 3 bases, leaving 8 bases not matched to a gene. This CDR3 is CASSSHGTGHYEQYF. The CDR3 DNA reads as TGTGCCAGCAGTTCCCACGGGACAGGCCACTACGAGCAGTACTTC.

The CDR3 bases are TGTGCCAGCAGTCGCGGGATTTCGGAGCAGTTCTTC. Translated, it gives CASSRGISEQFF. The chain has TRBV27 and TRBJ2-1; maybe TRBD2 (6 bases). Germline-derived CDR1 and CDR2 are MNHEY and SMNVEV (reference sequence). The V gene lost 5 bases and the J gene lost 10 bases, with 12 bases spanning the gap. The CDR3 is 12 residues long.

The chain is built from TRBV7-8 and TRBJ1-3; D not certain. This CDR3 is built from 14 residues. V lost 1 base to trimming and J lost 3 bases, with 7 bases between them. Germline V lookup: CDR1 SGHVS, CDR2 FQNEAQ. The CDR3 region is CASSLGRGGNTIYF. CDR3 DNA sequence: TGTGCCAGCAGCTTAGGGCGGGGTGGAAACACCATATATTTT. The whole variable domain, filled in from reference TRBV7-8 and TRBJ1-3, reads GAGVSQSPRYKVAKRGQDVALRCDPISGHVSLFWYQQALGQGPEFLTYFQNEAQLDKSGLPSDRFFAERPEGSVSTLKIQRTQQEDSAVYLCASSLGRGGNTIYFGEGSWLTVV.

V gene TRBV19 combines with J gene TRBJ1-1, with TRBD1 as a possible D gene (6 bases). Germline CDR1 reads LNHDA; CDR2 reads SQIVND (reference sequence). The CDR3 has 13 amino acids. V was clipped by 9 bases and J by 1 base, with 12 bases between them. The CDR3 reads CASGGRRNTEAFF. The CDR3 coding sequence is TGTGCCAGCGGGGGGCGGAGGAACACTGAAGCTTTCTTT.

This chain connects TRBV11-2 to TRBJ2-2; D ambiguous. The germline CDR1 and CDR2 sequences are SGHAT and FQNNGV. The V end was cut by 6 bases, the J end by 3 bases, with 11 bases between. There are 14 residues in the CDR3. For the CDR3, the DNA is TGTGCCAGCAGGGGTCGCTCGGACACCGGGGAGCTGTTTTTT. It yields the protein CASRGRSDTGELFF.

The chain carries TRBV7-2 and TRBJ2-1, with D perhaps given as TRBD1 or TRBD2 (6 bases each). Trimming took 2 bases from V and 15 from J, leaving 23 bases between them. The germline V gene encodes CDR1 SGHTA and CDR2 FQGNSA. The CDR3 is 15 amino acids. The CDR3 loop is CASSLRTGPSGAPFF. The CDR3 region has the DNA TGTGCCAGCAGCTTAAGGACGGGTCCATCGGGGGCCCCGTTCTTC.

The CDR3 protein is CASSQQQGFIKLFF. CDR3 nucleotides: TGTGCCAGCAGCCAGCAACAGGGTTTTATAAAACTGTTTTTT. The chain joins TRBV3-1 (or the pseudogene TRBV3-2) to TRBJ1-4, with D possibly matching TRBD1 (6 bases). CDR3 length equals 14 residues. Trimming cost V 3 bases and J 10 bases, with 15 bases left between them. Per the germline V gene, CDR1 is LGHDT and CDR2 is YNNKEL (reference sequence).

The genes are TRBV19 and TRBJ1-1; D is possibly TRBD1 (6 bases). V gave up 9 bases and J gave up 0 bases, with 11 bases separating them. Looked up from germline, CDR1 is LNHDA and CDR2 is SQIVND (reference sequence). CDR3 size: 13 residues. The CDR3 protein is CASGQHMNTEAFF. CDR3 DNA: TGTGCCAGCGGACAGCATATGAACACTGAAGCTTTCTTT.

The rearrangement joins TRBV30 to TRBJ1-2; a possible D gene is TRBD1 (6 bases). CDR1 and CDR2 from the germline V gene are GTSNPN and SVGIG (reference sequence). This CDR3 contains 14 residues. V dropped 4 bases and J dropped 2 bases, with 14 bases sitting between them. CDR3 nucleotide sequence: TGTGCCTGGATGCCAGACAGGTTAAACTATGGCTACACCTTC. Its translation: CAWMPDRLNYGYTF.

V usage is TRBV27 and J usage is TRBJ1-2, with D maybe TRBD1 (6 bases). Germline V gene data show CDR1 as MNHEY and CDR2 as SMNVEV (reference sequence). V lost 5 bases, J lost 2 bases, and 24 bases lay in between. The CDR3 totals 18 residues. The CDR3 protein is CASSTHVGQSYGNYGYTF. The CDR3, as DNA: TGTGCCAGCAGTACTCACGTCGGACAGTCCTACGGGAACTATGGCTACACCTTC.

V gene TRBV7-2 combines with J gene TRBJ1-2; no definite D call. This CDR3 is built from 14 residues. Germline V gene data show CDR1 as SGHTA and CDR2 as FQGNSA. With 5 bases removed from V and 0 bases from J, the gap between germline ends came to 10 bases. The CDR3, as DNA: TGTGCCAGCAGCCTTGAAACTACTAACTATGGCTACACCTTC. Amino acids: CASSLETTNYGYTF.

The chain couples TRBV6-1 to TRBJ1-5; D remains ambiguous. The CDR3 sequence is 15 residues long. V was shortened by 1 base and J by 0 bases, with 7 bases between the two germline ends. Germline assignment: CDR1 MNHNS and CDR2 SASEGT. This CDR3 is CASSEGSYSNQPQHF. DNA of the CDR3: TGTGCCAGCAGTGAAGGCAGTTATAGCAATCAGCCCCAGCATTTT.

The DNA of the CDR3 is TGTGCCAGCAGCTTGGGGGTGGGTTATCAGCCCCAGCATTTT. Encoded protein: CASSLGVGYQPQHF. The chain combines TRBV5-6 with TRBJ1-5; D is undetermined. Trimming shortened V by 0 bases and J by 5 bases, and 9 bases separated the two germline ends. The CDR3 runs 14 residues. Germline loops: CDR1 SGHDT, CDR2 YYEEEE.

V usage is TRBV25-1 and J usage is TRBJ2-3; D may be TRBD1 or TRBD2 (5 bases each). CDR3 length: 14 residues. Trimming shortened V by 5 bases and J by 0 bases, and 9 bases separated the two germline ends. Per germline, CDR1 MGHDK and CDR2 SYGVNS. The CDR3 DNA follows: TGTGCCAGCAGTCTAGGGGACAGCACAGATACGCAGTATTTT. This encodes CASSLGDSTDTQYF.

In nucleotides, the CDR3 is TGTGCCAGCAGCGCTGTCGGGGGACTAGCGGGATTAAGCTCCTACAATGAGCAGTTCTTC. Translated: CASSAVGGLAGLSSYNEQFF. This rearrangement joins TRBV6-4 to TRBJ2-1; 13 nucleotides agree with TRBD2. There are 20 residues in the CDR3. Unmatched junction bases numbered 14, after V lost 6 bases and J lost 0 bases. Germline V gene lookup returns CDR1 MRHNA and CDR2 SNTAGT.

CDR3 in DNA: TGTGCCACCAGCAGAGAGGGCTACGAGCAGTACTTC. This sequence encodes CATSREGYEQYF. The chain joins TRBV15 to TRBJ2-7; no firm D call. Germline-derived CDR1 and CDR2 are LNHNV and YYDKDF (reference sequence). The CDR3 runs 12 residues. The germline V and J ends were trimmed by 0 bases and 3 bases, with 3 bases remaining between them.

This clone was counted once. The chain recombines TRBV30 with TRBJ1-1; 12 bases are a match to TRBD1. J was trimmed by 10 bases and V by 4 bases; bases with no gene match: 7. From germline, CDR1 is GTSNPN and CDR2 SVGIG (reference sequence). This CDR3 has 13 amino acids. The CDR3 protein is CAWTGTGGARAFF. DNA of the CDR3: TGTGCCTGGACCGGGACAGGGGGCGCGAGAGCTTTCTTT.

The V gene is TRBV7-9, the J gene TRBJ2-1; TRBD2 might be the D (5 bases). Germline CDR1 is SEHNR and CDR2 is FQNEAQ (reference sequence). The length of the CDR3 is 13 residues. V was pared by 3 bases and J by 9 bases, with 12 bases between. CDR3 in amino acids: CASSLAPEGEQFF. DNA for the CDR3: TGTGCCAGCAGCTTGGCCCCCGAGGGTGAGCAGTTCTTC. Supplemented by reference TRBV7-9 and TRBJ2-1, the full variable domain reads DTGVSQNPRHKITKRGQNVTFRCDPISEHNRLYWYRQTLGQGPEFLTYFQNEAQLEKSRLLSDRFSAERPKGSFSTLEIQRTEQGDSAMYLCASSLAPEGEQFFGPGTRLTVL.